These 10 T cell receptor beta chains share one sample of origin, sequenced in a study of cytomegalovirus exposure and HLA in healthy donors. TCRdb's copy holds only in-frame clones and misses some; the assay was immunoSEQ multiplex PCR. Here the sample spans some 140,000 clones, around 83% being singletons. Sequenced material: PBMCs. The origin of the receptors is a human donor in good health.

The chain recombines TRBV7-3 with TRBJ2-1; TRBD1 is a possible D gene (6 bases). Germline CDR1 is SGHTA and CDR2 is FQGTGA. The CDR3 is 17 amino acids. Deletions cut 5 bases from V and 3 bases from J, with 20 bases between. CDR3 sequence (DNA): TGTGCCAGCAGCCGAACCCAAAAATCGGGACACTACAATGAGCAGTTCTTC. Translation: CASSRTQKSGHYNEQFF.

This rearrangement joins TRBV2 to TRBJ2-5, with a weak D call TRBD1 (6 bases). Germline CDR1 and CDR2: SNHLY and FYNNEI. The ends were cut back, 7 bases at V and 2 bases at J, with 11 bases in the middle. The CDR3 is 13 residues long. DNA of the CDR3: TGTGCCAGCAACTTACAGGGACAAGAGACCCAGTACTTC. Amino acids: CASNLQGQETQYF.

The J gene is TRBJ2-1, the V gene TRBV7-9; D might be TRBD1 (5 bases). The CDR3 loop spans 13 amino acids. Per germline, CDR1 SEHNR and CDR2 FQNEAQ (reference sequence). V dropped 5 bases and J dropped 8 bases, with 13 bases sitting between them. The CDR3 nucleotides read TGTGCCAGCAGCATGACAGTTTCGGATGAGCAGTTCTTC. It encodes CASSMTVSDEQFF.

V gene TRBV11-1 combines with J gene TRBJ2-1, with 9 bases identical to TRBD2. The V segment lost 5 bases and the J segment 9 bases; nucleotides outside the gene matches: 14. The CDR3 consists of 16 residues. From germline, CDR1 is SGHAT and CDR2 FQDESV (reference sequence). CDR3 bases: TGTGCCAGCAGCGGGAAGATACGCGGGAGGGCCGGTGAGCAGTTCTTC. Translating it yields CASSGKIRGRAGEQFF.

This clone has a single count. Here the CDR3 reads CASSKIQGAGELFF. In nucleotides, the CDR3 is TGTGCCAGCAGCAAGATACAGGGGGCGGGGGAGCTGTTTTTT. The V and J genes are TRBV11-3 and TRBJ2-2, with 9 positions matching TRBD1. The CDR3 totals 14 residues. Unmatched junction bases numbered 6, after V lost 5 bases and J lost 8 bases. CDR1 and CDR2 from the germline V gene are SGHNT and YENEEA.

The CDR3 nucleotides read TGTGCCAGCATCCCCAAGCCAGGGGGCAACGAGCAGTACTTC. Protein product: CASIPKPGGNEQYF. The rearrangement joins TRBV7-8 to TRBJ2-7, with 8 bases that match TRBD1. The CDR3 loop spans 14 amino acids. Germline V gene data show CDR1 as SGHVS and CDR2 as FQNEAQ. J gave up 5 bases and V 7 bases, and 10 bases lay outside the gene matches.

This clone showed up just a few times. This chain joins TRBV2 and TRBJ2-7; 13 positions agree with TRBD2. CDR1 is SNHLY and CDR2 is FYNNEI in the germline V gene. J gave up 12 bases and V 6 bases, and 8 bases lay outside the gene matches. CDR3 length: 13 amino acids. For the CDR3, the DNA is TGTGCCAGCAGGACGGGACTAGCGGGACGGCGGTACTTC. Its protein is CASRTGLAGRRYF.

V usage is TRBV27 and J usage is TRBJ2-1; 8 nucleotides align to TRBD2. The CDR3 loop spans 16 amino acids. From germline, CDR1 is MNHEY and CDR2 SMNVEV (reference sequence). J was trimmed by 4 bases and V by 7 bases; bases with no gene match: 12. CDR3 nucleotides: TGTGCCAGCATTCGGTCGCATACTAGCGGATACAATGAGCAGTTCTTC. This sequence encodes CASIRSHTSGYNEQFF.

Notes on this clone: The sample contains more than one DNA sequence encoding this CDR3. The gene calls are TRBV11-2 and TRBJ2-7; D possibly corresponds to TRBD1 (7 bases). This CDR3 comprises 12 residues. CDR1 SGHAT and CDR2 FQNNGV come from the germline V gene. The V end lost 5 bases, the J end lost 4 bases, and 9 bases lay between the germline ends. CDR3: CASSPGGYEQYF. DNA of the CDR3: TGTGCCAGCAGCCCAGGGGGGTACGAGCAGTACTTC.

This clone was detected only once. V and J are TRBV2 and TRBJ2-2; 8 nucleotides line up with TRBD2. CDR1 and CDR2 (germline): SNHLY, FYNNEI. Trimming at V came to 6 bases and at J to 5 bases, leaving 8 bases not matched to a gene. This CDR3 has 15 amino acids. CDR3 sequence reads: CASRISGAVTGELFF. CDR3 coding DNA: TGTGCCAGCAGGATTAGCGGGGCCGTAACCGGGGAGCTGTTTTTT.